This TCR beta chain came from a study of cytomegalovirus exposure and HLA in healthy donors. General study points: TCR beta chains numbering some 150 were designated cytomegalovirus-associated.

Details on this clone: The antigen is not known.

Amplification used 60 Vbeta primers and 13 Jbeta primers. Generated by immunoSEQ multiplex PCR, the TCRdb table keeps only in-frame clones and is missing some. The sample includes 150,000 or so clones, roughly 77% of them seen just once. Deletions cut 3 bases from V and 1 base from J, with 7 bases between. The CDR3 has 14 amino acids. This sequence was found in a woman between 50 and 59 years old in good health and CMV-seropositive. The sample consisted of PBMCs. The genes are TRBV5-3 and TRBJ2-2, with D hard to call. TRBV5-3 is filed as an ORF, its function uncertain. The CDR3 coding sequence is TGTGCCAGAAGCTCCTCCAGGAACACCGGGGAGCTGTTTTTT. Residues: CARSSSRNTGELFF.